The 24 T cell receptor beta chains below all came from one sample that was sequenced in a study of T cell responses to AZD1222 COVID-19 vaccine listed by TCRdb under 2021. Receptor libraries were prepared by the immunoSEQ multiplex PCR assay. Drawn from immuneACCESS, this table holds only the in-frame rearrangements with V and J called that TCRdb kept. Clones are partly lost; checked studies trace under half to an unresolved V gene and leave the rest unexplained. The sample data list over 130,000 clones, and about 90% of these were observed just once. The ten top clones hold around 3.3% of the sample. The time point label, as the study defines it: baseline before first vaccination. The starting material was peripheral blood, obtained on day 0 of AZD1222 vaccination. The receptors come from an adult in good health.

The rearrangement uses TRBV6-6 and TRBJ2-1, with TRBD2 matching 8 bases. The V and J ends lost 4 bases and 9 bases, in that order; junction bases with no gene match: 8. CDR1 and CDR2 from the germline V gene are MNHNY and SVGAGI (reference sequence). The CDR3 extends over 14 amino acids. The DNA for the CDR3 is TGTGCCAGCAGTTCTACAGCGGGAGAAGGTGAGCAGTTCTTC. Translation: CASSSTAGEGEQFF.

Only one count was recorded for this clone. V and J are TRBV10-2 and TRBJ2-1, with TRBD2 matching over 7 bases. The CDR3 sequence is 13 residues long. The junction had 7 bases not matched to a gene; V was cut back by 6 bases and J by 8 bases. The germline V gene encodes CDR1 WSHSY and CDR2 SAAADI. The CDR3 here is CASRAGVPDEQFF. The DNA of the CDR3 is TGCGCCAGCAGGGCGGGAGTTCCGGATGAGCAGTTCTTC.

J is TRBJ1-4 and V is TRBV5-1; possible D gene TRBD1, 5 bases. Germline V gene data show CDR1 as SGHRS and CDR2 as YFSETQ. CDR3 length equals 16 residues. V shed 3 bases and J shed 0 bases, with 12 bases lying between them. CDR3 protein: CASSSSPTATNEKLFF. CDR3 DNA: TGCGCCAGCAGCTCGAGCCCGACAGCAACTAATGAAAAACTGTTTTTT.

CDR3 DNA: TGTGCCAGCAGCAGACAGGGGTCCGTTGAAGCTTTCTTT. Its translation is CASSRQGSVEAFF. The chain employs TRBV9 and TRBJ1-1, with 8 bases fitting TRBD1. Germline values: CDR1 SGDLS, CDR2 YYNGEE. With V trimmed by 4 bases and J by 7 bases, 6 bases remained unmatched. The CDR3 extends over 13 amino acids.

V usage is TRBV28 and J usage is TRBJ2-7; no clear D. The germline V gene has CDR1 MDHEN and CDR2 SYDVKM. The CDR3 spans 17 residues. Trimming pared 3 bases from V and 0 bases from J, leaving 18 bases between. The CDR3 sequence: CASSFPLRLHNSYEQYF. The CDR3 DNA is TGTGCCAGCAGTTTCCCTCTCAGACTCCACAACTCCTACGAGCAGTACTTC.

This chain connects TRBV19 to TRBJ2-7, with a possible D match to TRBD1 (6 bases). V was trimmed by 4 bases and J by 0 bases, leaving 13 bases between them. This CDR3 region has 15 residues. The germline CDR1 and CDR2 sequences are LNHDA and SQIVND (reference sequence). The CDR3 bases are TGTGCCAGTAGTACCCAGGGGCCGCGCTCCTACGAGCAGTACTTC. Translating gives CASSTQGPRSYEQYF.

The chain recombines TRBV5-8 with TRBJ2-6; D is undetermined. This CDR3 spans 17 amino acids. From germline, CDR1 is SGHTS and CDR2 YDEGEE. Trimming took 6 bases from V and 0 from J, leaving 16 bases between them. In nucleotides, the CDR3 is TGTGCCAGCACTTGGTCAGGATTCAACTCTGGGGCCAACGTCCTGACTTTC. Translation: CASTWSGFNSGANVLTF.

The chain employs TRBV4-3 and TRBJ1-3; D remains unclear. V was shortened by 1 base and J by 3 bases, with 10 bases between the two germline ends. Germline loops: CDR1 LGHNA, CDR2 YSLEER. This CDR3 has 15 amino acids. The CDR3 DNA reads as TGCGCCAGCAGCCAAGGACCGACGGTTGGAAACACCATATATTTT. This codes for CASSQGPTVGNTIYF.

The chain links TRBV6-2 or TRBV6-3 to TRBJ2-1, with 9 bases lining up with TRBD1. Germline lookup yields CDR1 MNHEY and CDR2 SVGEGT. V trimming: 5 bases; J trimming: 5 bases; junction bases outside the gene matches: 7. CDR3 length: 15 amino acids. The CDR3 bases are TGTGCCAGCAGTACACGGGACAGGGATAACAATGAGCAGTTCTTC. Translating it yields CASSTRDRDNNEQFF.

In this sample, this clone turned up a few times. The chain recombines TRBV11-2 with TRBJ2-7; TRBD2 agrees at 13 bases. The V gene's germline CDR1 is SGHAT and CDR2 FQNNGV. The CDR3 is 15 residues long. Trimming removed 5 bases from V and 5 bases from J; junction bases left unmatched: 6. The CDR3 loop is CASSGNGLAGDEQYF. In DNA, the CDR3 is TGTGCCAGCAGCGGAAACGGACTAGCGGGAGACGAGCAGTACTTC.

This CDR3 reads CASSLAPTYRDREKQFF. CDR3 in DNA: TGTGCCAGCAGCTTAGCCCCCACTTACCGGGACAGGGAAAAGCAGTTCTTC. The genes are TRBV7-9 and TRBJ2-1; 9 bases align to TRBD1. The V segment lost 0 bases and the J segment 11 bases; nucleotides outside the gene matches: 14. This CDR3 spans 17 amino acids. CDR1 is SEHNR and CDR2 is FQNEAQ in the germline V gene (reference sequence).

This chain's CDR3 is CANCATGIDYEQYF. CDR3 nucleotides: TGTGCCAACTGCGCGACAGGTATTGACTACGAGCAGTACTTC. The chain combines TRBV5-5 with TRBJ2-7, with TRBD1 as a possible D gene (6 bases). The CDR3 is made up of 14 amino acids. V was clipped by 9 bases and J by 3 bases, with 19 bases between them. In germline, CDR1 is SGHKS, CDR2 YYEKEE (reference sequence).

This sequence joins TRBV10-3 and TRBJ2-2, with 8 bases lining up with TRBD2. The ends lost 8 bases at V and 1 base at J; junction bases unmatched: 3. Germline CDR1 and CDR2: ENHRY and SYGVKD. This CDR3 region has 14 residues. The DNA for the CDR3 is TGTGCCATCTTAGCGGGACTGAACACCGGGGAGCTGTTTTTT. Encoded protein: CAILAGLNTGELFF.

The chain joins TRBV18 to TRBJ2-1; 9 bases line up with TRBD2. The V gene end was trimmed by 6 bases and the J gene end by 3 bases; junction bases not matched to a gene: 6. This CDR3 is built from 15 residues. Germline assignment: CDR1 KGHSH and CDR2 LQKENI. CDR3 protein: CASSQTSGIYNEQFF. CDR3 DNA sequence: TGTGCCAGCTCGCAGACTAGCGGAATCTACAATGAGCAGTTCTTC.

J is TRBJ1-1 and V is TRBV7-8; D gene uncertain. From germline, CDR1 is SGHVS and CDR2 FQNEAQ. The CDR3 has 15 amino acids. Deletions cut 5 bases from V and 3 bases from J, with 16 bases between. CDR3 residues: CASSPQWGADTEAFF. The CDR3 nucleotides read TGTGCCAGCAGCCCCCAATGGGGAGCGGACACTGAAGCTTTCTTT.

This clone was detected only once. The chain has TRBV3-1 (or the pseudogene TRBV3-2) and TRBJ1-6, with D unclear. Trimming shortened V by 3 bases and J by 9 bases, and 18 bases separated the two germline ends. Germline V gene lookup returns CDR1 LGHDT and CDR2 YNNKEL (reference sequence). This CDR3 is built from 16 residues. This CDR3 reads CASSHDWSRALSPLHF. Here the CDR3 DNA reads TGTGCCAGCAGCCACGACTGGAGTCGAGCCCTTTCACCCCTCCACTTT.

The DNA of the CDR3 is TGTGCCAGCAGCTTTAGCGGGCAGAGACAAGAGACCCAGTACTTC. Protein product: CASSFSGQRQETQYF. V and J are TRBV7-9 and TRBJ2-5; 7 bases line up with TRBD2. The CDR3 is 15 residues long. Germline CDR1 reads SEHNR; CDR2 reads FQNEAQ (reference sequence). Trimming took 3 bases from V and 2 from J; bases not matched to a gene: 6.

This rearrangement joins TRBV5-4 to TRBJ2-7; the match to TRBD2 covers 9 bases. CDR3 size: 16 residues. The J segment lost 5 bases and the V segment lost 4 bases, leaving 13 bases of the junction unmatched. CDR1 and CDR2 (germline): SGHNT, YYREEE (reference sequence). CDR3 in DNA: TGTGCCAGCAGCCCTGGAGGGCTAGCGGGACTCCACGAGCAGTACTTC. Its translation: CASSPGGLAGLHEQYF.

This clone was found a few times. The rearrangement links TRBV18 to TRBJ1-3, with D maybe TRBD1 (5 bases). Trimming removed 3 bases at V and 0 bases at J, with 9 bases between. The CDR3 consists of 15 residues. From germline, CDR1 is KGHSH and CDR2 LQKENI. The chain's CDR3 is CASSPGVPSGNTIYF. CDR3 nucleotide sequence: TGTGCCAGCTCACCGGGGGTACCCTCTGGAAACACCATATATTTT.

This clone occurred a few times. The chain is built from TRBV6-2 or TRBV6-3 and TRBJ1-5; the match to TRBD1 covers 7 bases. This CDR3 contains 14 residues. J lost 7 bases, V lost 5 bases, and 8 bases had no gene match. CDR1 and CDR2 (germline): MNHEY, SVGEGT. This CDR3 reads CASSTRGGRQPQHF. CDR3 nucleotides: TGTGCCAGCAGTACCAGGGGGGGGCGGCAGCCCCAGCATTTT.

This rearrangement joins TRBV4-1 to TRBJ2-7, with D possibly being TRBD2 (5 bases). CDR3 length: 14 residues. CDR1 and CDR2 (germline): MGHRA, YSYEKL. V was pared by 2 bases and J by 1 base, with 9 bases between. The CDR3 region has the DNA TGCGCCAGCAGCCAACCTGGGAGTTCCTACGAGCAGTACTTC. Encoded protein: CASSQPGSSYEQYF.

CDR3 loop: CASSSGQGGYGYTF. The CDR3 DNA is TGTGCCAGCAGCTCGGGACAGGGGGGCTATGGCTACACCTTC. The chain combines TRBV7-3 with TRBJ1-2, with 11 bases aligning to TRBD1. J gave up 4 bases and V 4 bases, and 2 bases lay outside the gene matches. Germline V lookup: CDR1 SGHTA, CDR2 FQGTGA. The CDR3 extends over 14 amino acids.

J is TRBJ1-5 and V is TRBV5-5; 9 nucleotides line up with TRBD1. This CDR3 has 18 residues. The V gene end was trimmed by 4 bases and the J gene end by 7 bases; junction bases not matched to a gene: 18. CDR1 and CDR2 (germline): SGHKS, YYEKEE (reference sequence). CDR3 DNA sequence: TGTGCCAGCAGCGCCACCCTCCGGGACAGGGTTCTGCGACAGCCCCAGCATTTT. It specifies CASSATLRDRVLRQPQHF.

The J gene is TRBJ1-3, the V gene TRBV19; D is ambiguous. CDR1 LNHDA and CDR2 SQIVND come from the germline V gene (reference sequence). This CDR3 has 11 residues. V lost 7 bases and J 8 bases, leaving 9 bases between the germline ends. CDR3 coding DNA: TGTGCCAGTACAAGGGAGGACACCATATATTTT. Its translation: CASTREDTIYF.